This TCR beta chain appears in the sequencing data of a study of blood T cell repertoires in COVID-19. Looking at the study overall: PBMCs, B-cell-depleted T cells, or T cells were the source of the cDNA or gDNA that made up the material.

The table came from immunoSEQ multiplex PCR; TCRdb's copy has only in-frame clones and leaves some out. Among roughly 180,000 clones listed, around 87% were seen once. The ends lost 5 bases at V and 9 bases at J; junction bases unmatched: 10. The CDR3 is 15 amino acids. Germline CDR1 LGHDT, CDR2 YNNKEL (reference sequence). This clonotype originated in a man aged 18-30 years with acute or convalescent COVID-19. Sequences were obtained from peripheral blood. The J gene is TRBJ1-6, the V gene TRBV3-1 (or the pseudogene TRBV3-2), with 7 bases identical to TRBD1. Written as DNA, the CDR3 is TGTGCCAGCAGCGAGGGGTTGACAGGGAGTTCACCCCTCCACTTT. As protein: CASSEGLTGSSPLHF.